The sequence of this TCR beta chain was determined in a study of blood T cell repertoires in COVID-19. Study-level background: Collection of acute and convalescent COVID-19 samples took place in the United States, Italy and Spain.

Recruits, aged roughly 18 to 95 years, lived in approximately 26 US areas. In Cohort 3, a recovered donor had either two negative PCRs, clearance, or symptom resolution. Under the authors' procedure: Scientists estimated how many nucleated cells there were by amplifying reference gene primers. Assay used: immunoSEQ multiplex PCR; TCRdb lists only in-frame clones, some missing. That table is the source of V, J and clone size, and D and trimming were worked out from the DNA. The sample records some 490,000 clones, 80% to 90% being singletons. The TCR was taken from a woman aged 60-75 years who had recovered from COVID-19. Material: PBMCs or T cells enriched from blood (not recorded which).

CDR3 in amino acids: CASGPDYTDTQYF. CDR3 in DNA: TGTGCTAGTGGCCCAGACTACACAGATACGCAGTATTTT. The rearrangement uses TRBV12-5 and TRBJ2-3, with D possibly matching TRBD2 (5 bases). The CDR3 runs to 13 residues. The ends were cut back, 6 bases at V and 2 bases at J, with 9 bases in the middle. Germline V gives CDR1 LGHNT, CDR2 FRNRAP.